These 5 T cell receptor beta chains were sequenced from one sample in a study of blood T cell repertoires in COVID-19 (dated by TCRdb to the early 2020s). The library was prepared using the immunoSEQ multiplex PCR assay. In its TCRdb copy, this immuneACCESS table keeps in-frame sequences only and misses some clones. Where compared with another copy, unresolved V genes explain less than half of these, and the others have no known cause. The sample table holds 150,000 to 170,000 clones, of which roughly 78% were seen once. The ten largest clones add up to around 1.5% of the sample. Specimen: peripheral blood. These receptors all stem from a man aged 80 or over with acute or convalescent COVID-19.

The CDR3 DNA reads as TGTGCCAGCAGTCCTGCTGGGGCCAACGTCCTGACTTTC. Its translation is CASSPAGANVLTF. The chain combines TRBV12-3 or TRBV12-4 with TRBJ2-6; D remains unclear. The CDR3 is 13 amino acids. Trimming shortened V by 5 bases and J by 2 bases, and 4 bases separated the two germline ends.

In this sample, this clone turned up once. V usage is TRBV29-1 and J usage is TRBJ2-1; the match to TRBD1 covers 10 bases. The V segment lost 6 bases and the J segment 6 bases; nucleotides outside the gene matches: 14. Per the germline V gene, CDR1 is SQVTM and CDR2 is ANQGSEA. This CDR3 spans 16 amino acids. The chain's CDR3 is CSVSNPGQGFGNEQFF. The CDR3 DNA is TGCAGCGTCAGTAACCCGGGACAGGGGTTTGGCAATGAGCAGTTCTTC.

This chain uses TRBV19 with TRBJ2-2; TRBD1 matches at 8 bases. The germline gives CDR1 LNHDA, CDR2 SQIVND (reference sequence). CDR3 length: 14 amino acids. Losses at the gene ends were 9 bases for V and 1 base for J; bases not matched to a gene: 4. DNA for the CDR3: TGTGCCAGCCGGGGACAGGAGAACACCGGGGAGCTGTTTTTT. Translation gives CASRGQENTGELFF.

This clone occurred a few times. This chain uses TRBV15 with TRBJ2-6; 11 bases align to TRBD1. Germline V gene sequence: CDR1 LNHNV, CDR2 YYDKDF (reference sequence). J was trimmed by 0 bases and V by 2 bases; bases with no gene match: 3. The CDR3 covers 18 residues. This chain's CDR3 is CATSRRGQGGSGANVLTF. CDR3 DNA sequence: TGTGCCACCAGCAGAAGGGGACAGGGGGGCTCTGGGGCCAACGTCCTGACTTTC.

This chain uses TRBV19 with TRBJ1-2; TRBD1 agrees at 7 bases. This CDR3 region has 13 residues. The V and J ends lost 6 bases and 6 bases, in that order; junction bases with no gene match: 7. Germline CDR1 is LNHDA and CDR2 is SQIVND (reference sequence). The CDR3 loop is CASSRQGFDGYTF. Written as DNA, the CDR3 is TGTGCCAGTAGCAGACAGGGTTTTGATGGCTACACCTTC.